What follows are 25 T cell receptor beta chains derived from one specimen sequenced in a study of T cells in Graves' hyperthyroidism and ophthalmopathy. Amplification of TCR beta CDR3 regions was performed using RNA transcripts as template. During a first-round RT-PCR of the TCR CDR3, the HTBI primer set was used. TCRdb reprocessed the multiplex PCR reads with MiXCR, giving one entry per CDR3 protein. The table has some 350,000 distinct CDR3 sequences, 13% to 15% seen once. The sequenced sample was blood. The receptor set was obtained from a woman between 55 and 75 years old with Graves' ophthalmopathy.

Remarks on this clonotype: A read error may explain this, as a much larger clone is one base away. The chain uses TRBV5-1 and TRBJ1-1; possible D gene TRBD1, 5 bases. This CDR3 is 15 amino acids long. Trimming shortened V by 4 bases and J by 3 bases, and 16 bases separated the two germline ends. From germline, CDR1 is SGHRS and CDR2 YFSETQ. CDR3 sequence reads: CASSHRGMEHTEAFF. CDR3 in DNA: TGCGCCAGCAGCCACCGGGGGATGGAGCACACTGAAGCTTTCTTT.

In its sample, this clonotype was seen many times. The CDR3 is CSARDTSTGELFF. The CDR3 DNA sequence: TGCAGTGCTAGAGATACGAGCACCGGGGAGCTGTTTTTT. The chain has TRBV20-1 and TRBJ2-2; no definite D call. The CDR3 length is 13 residues. V lost 0 bases and J 4 bases, leaving 6 bases between the germline ends. The germline V gene has CDR1 DFQATT and CDR2 SNEGSKA (reference sequence).

The chain links TRBV24-1 to TRBJ2-5; the D is unclear. The V end was cut by 4 bases, the J end by 5 bases, with 10 bases between. CDR3 length: 13 residues. Germline-derived CDR1 and CDR2 are KGHDR and SFDVKD. In DNA, the CDR3 is TGTGCCACCAGTGACCGGATGGGGGAGACCCAGTACTTC. Its translation is CATSDRMGETQYF.

The CDR3 is CSVDGLAGSYEQYF. CDR3 DNA: TGCAGCGTTGATGGACTAGCGGGATCCTACGAGCAGTACTTC. This rearrangement joins TRBV29-1 to TRBJ2-7, with TRBD2 matching 12 bases. The CDR3 extends over 14 amino acids. The V gene's germline CDR1 is SQVTM and CDR2 ANQGSEA. Trimming at V came to 3 bases and at J to 1 base, leaving 1 base not matched to a gene.

Remarks on this clonotype: A much larger clone sits a single nucleotide away, making a read error possible. This chain joins TRBV20-1 and TRBJ2-7; 9 bases match TRBD1. The CDR3 has 16 residues. Germline loops: CDR1 DFQATT, CDR2 SNEGSKA (reference sequence). The CDR3 DNA reads as TGCAGTGCTGGAGATATTCGAGGGGACAGGGCTGGCGAGCAGTACTTC. It specifies CSAGDIRGDRAGEQYF.

On this clonotype: This clone may be a read error of a much larger clone one base away. The chain combines TRBV10-2 with TRBJ2-1, with 9 nucleotides matching TRBD2. The J call is doubtful: the DNA matches TRBJ2-7 better. CDR1 and CDR2 from the germline V gene are WSHSY and SAAADI. The CDR3 contains 16 residues. CDR3 sequence: CASSEFLAGKYNEQYF. CDR3 bases: TGCGCCAGCAGTGAGTTCCTAGCGGGGAAATACAATGAGCAGTACTTC.

In regard to this clonotype: A read error may explain this, as a much larger clone is one base away. The chain joins TRBV11-2 to TRBJ2-6; possible D gene TRBD1, 6 bases. The CDR3 is 18 residues long. The germline CDR1 and CDR2 sequences are SGHAT and FQNNGV. Deletions cut 8 bases from V and 0 bases from J, with 20 bases between. As DNA, the CDR3 is TGTGCCAGCGGCTCCGGACAGACCGACCCCTCTGGGGCCAACGTCCTGACTTTC. Amino acid sequence: CASGSGQTDPSGANVLTF.

A note on this clonotype: At one end, the junction sequence differs from germline, possibly due to a read error. The chain has TRBV12-3 or TRBV12-4 and TRBJ2-1; D is ambiguous. This CDR3 comprises 11 residues. The CDR3 here is CASSLYNEQLF. In DNA form, the CDR3 reads TGTGCCAGCAGTCTTTACAATGAGCAGCTCTTC.

This clonotype showed up many times. The gene calls are TRBV6-6 and TRBJ2-5, with TRBD1 matching over 10 bases. The V and J ends lost 2 bases and 4 bases, in that order; junction bases with no gene match: 16. The CDR3 runs 19 residues. Germline V gene sequence: CDR1 MNHNY, CDR2 SVGAGI (reference sequence). The CDR3 loop is CASSYSMSPGTGVPETQYF. Written as DNA, the CDR3 is TGTGCCAGCAGTTACAGCATGTCACCCGGGACAGGGGTTCCAGAGACCCAGTACTTC.

This clonotype was observed a handful of times. The J gene is TRBJ2-5, the V gene TRBV12-3 or TRBV12-4; 10 positions match TRBD2. This CDR3 has 13 amino acids. Trimming removed 8 bases from V and 1 base from J; junction bases left unmatched: 1. The DNA for the CDR3 is TGTGCCAGCGGGACTAGCGCCCAAGAGACCCAGTACTTC. Encoded protein: CASGTSAQETQYF.

This clonotype was observed at least ten times. This chain links TRBV20-1 with TRBJ2-5, with D unclear. There are 15 residues in the CDR3. The V end was cut by 0 bases, the J end by 0 bases, with 11 bases between. The germline V gene has CDR1 DFQATT and CDR2 SNEGSKA (reference sequence). CDR3 bases: TGCAGTGCTAGAGATGAGCCGGCTTACCAAGAGACCCAGTACTTC. Translated, it gives CSARDEPAYQETQYF.

The J gene is TRBJ1-5, the V gene TRBV19; D remains ambiguous. Germline V gene lookup returns CDR1 LNHDA and CDR2 SQIVND (reference sequence). This CDR3 contains 14 residues. The germline V and J ends were trimmed by 0 bases and 4 bases, with 7 bases remaining between them. CDR3 DNA sequence: TGTGCCAGTAGTATAGATCGAAGGAATCAGCCCCAGCATTTT. Its protein product is CASSIDRRNQPQHF.

This clonotype has ten or more counts. The rearrangement links TRBV20-1 to TRBJ1-3; D possibly corresponds to TRBD1 (6 bases). With 6 bases removed from V and 4 bases from J, the gap between germline ends came to 13 bases. This CDR3 has 13 residues. Looked up from germline, CDR1 is DFQATT and CDR2 is SNEGSKA (reference sequence). The CDR3 spells CSAAGGAGNTIYF. For the CDR3, the DNA is TGCAGTGCAGCCGGGGGCGCGGGAAACACCATATATTTT.

This clonotype was counted at least ten times. CDR3 sequence: CASSFREASYEQYF. The CDR3 bases are TGTGCCAGCAGTTTCCGGGAGGCGTCCTACGAGCAGTACTTC. The chain has TRBV12-3 or TRBV12-4 and TRBJ2-7, with 7 bases aligning to TRBD2. The CDR3 is made up of 14 amino acids. The J segment lost 1 base and the V segment lost 3 bases, leaving 3 bases of the junction unmatched.

This clonotype was counted ten times or more. This chain joins TRBV12-3 or TRBV12-4 and TRBJ1-3, with 8 bases fitting TRBD1. V lost 6 bases to trimming and J lost 2 bases; unmatched junction nucleotides: 12. CDR3 length: 17 residues. In nucleotides, the CDR3 is TGTGCCAGCAGCTTACTAGGACAGGGCTCCGCTGGAAACACCATATATTTT. The encoded protein is CASSLLGQGSAGNTIYF.

Ten or more counts support this clonotype. V gene TRBV7-9 combines with J gene TRBJ2-1, with TRBD2 matching 10 bases. Germline V CDR1 and CDR2: SEHNR, FQNEAQ (reference sequence). V trimming: 1 base; J trimming: 2 bases; junction bases outside the gene matches: 2. The CDR3 is 16 residues long. The CDR3 DNA reads as TGTGCCAGCAGCTTAGGAGCGGGAGGGCCCTACAATGAGCAGTTCTTC. As protein: CASSLGAGGPYNEQFF.

V usage is TRBV6-6 and J usage is TRBJ1-5; 7 positions match TRBD1. The J segment lost 7 bases and the V segment lost 2 bases, leaving 5 bases of the junction unmatched. This CDR3 region has 14 residues. Germline-derived CDR1 and CDR2 are MNHNY and SVGAGI (reference sequence). Here the CDR3 reads CASSYGQGDQPQHF. CDR3 DNA sequence: TGTGCCAGCAGTTACGGGCAGGGGGACCAGCCCCAGCATTTT.

This clonotype was seen more than once but under ten times. The V call is TRBV25-1, the J call TRBJ2-1; 10 bases align to TRBD2. CDR1 MGHDK and CDR2 SYGVNS come from the germline V gene. CDR3 length: 18 amino acids. The ends lost 4 bases at V and 0 bases at J; junction bases unmatched: 9. The CDR3 region is CASSGTSGYNSSYNEQFF. The CDR3 nucleotides are TGTGCCAGCAGTGGGACTAGCGGTTATAATAGCTCCTACAATGAGCAGTTCTTC.

This clonotype occurred many times. This chain connects TRBV28 to TRBJ2-1, with D perhaps matching TRBD1 (6 bases). Between the trimmed V and J ends, which lost 6 bases and 2 bases, there was a span of 11 bases. The CDR3 spans 14 residues. From germline, CDR1 is MDHEN and CDR2 SYDVKM. The CDR3: CASSSKGAYNEQFF. DNA for the CDR3: TGTGCCAGCAGCTCAAAGGGGGCCTACAATGAGCAGTTCTTC.

This clonotype was counted ten times or more. The rearrangement links TRBV7-8 to TRBJ2-1; 7 positions agree with TRBD1. The germline V gene encodes CDR1 SGHVS and CDR2 FQNEAQ. There are 12 residues in the CDR3. The V and J ends lost 3 bases and 8 bases, in that order; junction bases with no gene match: 1. Here the CDR3 reads CASSFDRDEQFF. DNA of the CDR3: TGTGCCAGCAGCTTCGACAGGGATGAGCAGTTCTTC.

This clonotype was seen many times. The rearrangement uses TRBV20-1 and TRBJ2-7; 8 bases match TRBD1. The CDR3 has 12 residues. Trimming at V came to 3 bases and at J to 6 bases, leaving 4 bases not matched to a gene. Looked up from germline, CDR1 is DFQATT and CDR2 is SNEGSKA (reference sequence). The CDR3 protein is CSASYRGVEQYF. DNA for the CDR3: TGCAGTGCTAGCTACAGGGGGGTCGAGCAGTACTTC.

This clonotype turned up a few times. The CDR3 loop is CASSQDVEKLFF. Here the CDR3 DNA reads TGCGCCAGCAGCCAAGACGTCGAAAAACTGTTTTTT. The chain uses TRBV4-1 and TRBJ1-4; D remains unclear. Deletions cut 0 bases from V and 8 bases from J, with 4 bases between. CDR3 size: 12 residues. The V gene's germline CDR1 is MGHRA and CDR2 YSYEKL.

This clonotype has at least ten counts. The chain carries TRBV20-1 and TRBJ2-7; 7 nucleotides align to TRBD1. V shed 0 bases and J 2 bases; nucleotides not matched to a gene: 7. Germline V gene sequence: CDR1 DFQATT, CDR2 SNEGSKA (reference sequence). The CDR3 spans 15 residues. The CDR3 bases are TGCAGTGCTAGAGATTACAGGGGACGAGCCTACGAGCAGTACTTC. Residues: CSARDYRGRAYEQYF.

At least ten counts were recorded for this clonotype. The rearrangement uses TRBV11-2 and TRBJ2-7; D unresolved. Trimming removed 1 base at V and 0 bases at J, with 4 bases between. Germline V gives CDR1 SGHAT, CDR2 FQNNGV. There are 13 residues in the CDR3. In nucleotides, the CDR3 is TGTGCCAGCAGCTTAGTCCCCTCCTACGAGCAGTACTTC. This sequence encodes CASSLVPSYEQYF.

This chain joins TRBV6-2 or TRBV6-3 and TRBJ2-7; D remains unclear. The germline V gene encodes CDR1 MNHEY and CDR2 SVGEGT. CDR3 length: 13 amino acids. Trimming stripped 2 bases from V and 6 bases from J, with 11 bases between. This chain's CDR3 is CASSYNLLAEQYF. For the CDR3, the DNA is TGTGCCAGCAGTTACAATCTATTGGCCGAGCAGTACTTC.